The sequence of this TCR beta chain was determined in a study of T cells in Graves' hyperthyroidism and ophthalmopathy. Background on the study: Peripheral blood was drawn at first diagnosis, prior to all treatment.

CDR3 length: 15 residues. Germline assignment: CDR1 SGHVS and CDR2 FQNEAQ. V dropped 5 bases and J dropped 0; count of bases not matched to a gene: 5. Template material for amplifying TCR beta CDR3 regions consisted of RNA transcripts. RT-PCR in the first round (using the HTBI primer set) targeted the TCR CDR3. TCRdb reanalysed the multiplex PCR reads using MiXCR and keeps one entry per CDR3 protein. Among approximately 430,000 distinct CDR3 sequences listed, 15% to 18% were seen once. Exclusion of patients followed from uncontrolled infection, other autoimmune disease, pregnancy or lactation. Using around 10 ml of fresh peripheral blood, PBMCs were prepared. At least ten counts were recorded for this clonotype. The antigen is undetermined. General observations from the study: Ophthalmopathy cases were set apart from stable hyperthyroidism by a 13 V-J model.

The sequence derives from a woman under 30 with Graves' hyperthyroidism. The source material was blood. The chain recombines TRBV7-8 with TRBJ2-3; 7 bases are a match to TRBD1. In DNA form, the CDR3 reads TGTGCCAGCAGCCGGACAGGCGCTAGCACAGATACGCAGTATTTT. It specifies CASSRTGASTDTQYF.